This is a list of T cell receptor beta chains from one sample in a study of cytomegalovirus exposure and HLA in healthy donors. Clones were sequenced by immunoSEQ multiplex PCR, and TCRdb holds only the in-frame ones, with some missing. The sample lists about 160,000 clones, around 75% occurring once. Input material: PBMCs. Source of these receptors: a woman aged 45-65 years in good health and CMV-seropositive. Each CDR3 is given with its conserved first and last residue. D genes are given only for firm matches. Size tells how often a clone was seen (once, few, many) or the class of an expanded clone, and some rows leave it out.

>once|TRBV4-1|-|TRBJ1-5
TGCGCCAGCAGCCAAGATTTTACCGTTAGTAATCAGCCCCAGCATTTT
CASSQDFTVSNQPQHF
>-|TRBV7-9|-|TRBJ1-6
TGTGCCAGCAGCTTAGGGACACCAGATTCACCCCTCCACTTT
CASSLGTPDSPLHF
>few|TRBV20-1|-|TRBJ2-3
TGCAGTGCAACTAAAGCAGATACGCAGTATTTT
CSATKADTQYF
>once|TRBV13|TRBD1|TRBJ1-6
TGTGCCAGCAGCTTATGGGACAGGGGGATTAATTCACCCCTCCACTTT
CASSLWDRGINSPLHF
>-|TRBV27|TRBD2|TRBJ2-2
TGTGCCAGCAGAGCGGGGCCCTCCGGACTTAACACCGGGGAGCTGTTTTTT
CASRAGPSGLNTGELFF
>-|TRBV6-1|-|TRBJ2-3
TGTGCCAGCAGTGAAGTTCCTCTTTTCGATACGCAGTATTTT
CASSEVPLFDTQYF
>-|TRBV19|-|TRBJ1-5
TGTGCCAGTAGTATGTATTCAGGGCCTAGTCAGCCCCAGCATTTT
CASSMYSGPSQPQHF
>once|TRBV6-5|-|TRBJ1-1
TGTGCCAGCAGTTACTCGGGCGCAAGGGGTGAAGCTTTCTTT
CASSYSGARGEAFF
>-|TRBV6-5|TRBD1|TRBJ1-2
TGTGCCAGCAGGGAACAGGGGGCTCGGGGCTACACCTTC
CASREQGARGYTF
>-|TRBV15|-|TRBJ2-7
TGTGCCACCAGCAGAGATAGGACAGCCTACGAGCAGTACTTC
CATSRDRTAYEQYF
>few|TRBV5-5|-|TRBJ1-1
TGTGCCAGCAGCTTTGAGAGGGTTTCTTTCTTT
CASSFERVSFF
>-|TRBV7-8|TRBD1|TRBJ1-2
TGTGCCAGCAGCGCGGCCCCGGGACAGGGTGGCGGCTACACCTTC
CASSAAPGQGGGYTF
>-|TRBV2|-|TRBJ1-5
TGTGCCAGTCGACGACTTAGCAATCAGCCCCAGCATTTT
CASRRLSNQPQHF
>-|TRBV10-2|-|TRBJ2-5
TGCGCCAGCAGTGATACGGGGGAAGAGACCCAGTACTTC
CASSDTGEETQYF
>-|TRBV7-3|-|TRBJ2-2
TGTGCCAGCAGCCAATTGGGGCGCGGCACCGGGGAGCTGTTTTTT
CASSQLGRGTGELFF
>-|TRBV2|-|TRBJ1-5
TGTGCCAGCAGTGAGTTAGCCCTTAGCAATCAGCCCCAGCATTTT
CASSELALSNQPQHF
>once|TRBV2|-|TRBJ2-3
TGTGCCAGCGGACTATTTTCAGATACGCAGTATTTT
CASGLFSDTQYF
>-|TRBV15|-|TRBJ1-2
TGTGCCACCAGCAGACGGGGGACGGGGCCAAGCCATGGCTACACCTTC
CATSRRGTGPSHGYTF
>-|TRBV5-1|TRBD1|TRBJ2-1
TGCGCCAGCAGCTTGGCGACAGGGGGCAATGAGCAGTTCTTC
CASSLATGGNEQFF
>once|TRBV9|-|TRBJ1-6
TGTGCCAGCAGCCCCCGACTCGGTGCTTCACCCCTCCACTTT
CASSPRLGASPLHF
>-|TRBV5-1|TRBD1|TRBJ2-7
TGCGCCAGCAGCTTAGGGACAGGGGGCTCCTACGAGCAGTACTTC
CASSLGTGGSYEQYF
>-|TRBV19|-|TRBJ1-6
TGTGCCAGTAGTATAAGAGAAAATTCACCCCTCCACTTT
CASSIRENSPLHF
>-|TRBV4-1|-|TRBJ1-2
TGCGCCAGCAGCCAAGACGGCAGGAAGTATGGCTACACCTTC
CASSQDGRKYGYTF
>-|TRBV19|-|TRBJ1-5
TGTGCCAGTAGTATAGTGGCAGGGAAGCAGCCCCAGCATTTT
CASSIVAGKQPQHF
>few|TRBV6-5|-|TRBJ2-1
TGCTCAACAATGAGCGGCGGGGACGGTGCCAATGAGCAGTTCTTC
CSTMSGGDGANEQFF
>-|TRBV5-4|-|TRBJ2-2
TGTGCCAGCAGCCGGCTGCAGGGCGCGAACACCGGGGAGCTGTTTTTT
CASSRLQGANTGELFF
>-|TRBV5-1|-|TRBJ2-5
TGCGCCAGCAGCCCCGAGGGGGGGACCCAAGAGACCCAGTACTTC
CASSPEGGTQETQYF
>once|TRBV9|TRBD2|TRBJ2-5
TGTGCCAGCAGCGTAGCGGCGGGGGGAGAAGAGACCCAGTACTTC
CASSVAAGGEETQYF
>-|TRBV6-6|TRBD2|TRBJ2-5
TGTGCCAGCAGTTCCTATAGCGGGGCCCAGACCCAGTACTTC
CASSSYSGAQTQYF
>-|TRBV5-4|TRBD2|TRBJ2-3
TGTGCCAGCAGCTTGAGGGCGGGGGGAGGATACCTTCTCACAGATACGCAGTATTTT
CASSLRAGGGYLLTDTQYF
>once|TRBV18|-|TRBJ1-3
TGTGCCAGCTCACCTTTTGTCGGTACAGACTCTGGAAACACCATATATTTT
CASSPFVGTDSGNTIYF
>few|TRBV29-1|-|TRBJ1-1
TGCAGCCTTCTACTTCGGGAAACTGAAGCTTTCTTT
CSLLLRETEAFF
>-|TRBV2|-|TRBJ1-2
TGTGCCAGCAGGGCGGACTCAACCTGGGGCTACACCTTC
CASRADSTWGYTF
>-|TRBV5-1|TRBD1|TRBJ2-5
TGCGCCAGCAGCTCCGGGACAGAAGAGACCCAGTACTTC
CASSSGTEETQYF
>-|TRBV7-8|-|TRBJ1-5
TGTGCCAGCAGCCCGGGGATAGGAGGAGTTAATCAGCCCCAGCATTTT
CASSPGIGGVNQPQHF
>-|TRBV10-3|TRBD1|TRBJ2-2
TGTGCCATCAGCGGACAGGGGGGGTTGTCGGGGGAGCTGTTTTTT
CAISGQGGLSGELFF
>-|TRBV5-6|TRBD2|TRBJ2-2
TGTGCCAGCAGCGGGGCTAGCGGGGCCGGGGAGCTGTTTTTT
CASSGASGAGELFF
>-|TRBV15|TRBD1|TRBJ2-3
TGTGCCACCAGCAGGGACAGGGTAACGGGTACGCAGTATTTT
CATSRDRVTGTQYF
>-|TRBV5-1|TRBD1|TRBJ2-3
TGCGCCAGCAGCCCCTACCCGGGACAGGCATACACAGATACGCAGTATTTT
CASSPYPGQAYTDTQYF
>-|TRBV7-2|-|TRBJ1-4
TGTGCCAGCAGCTCGGGTGGGGCCCGGGGGGAAAAACTGTTTTTT
CASSSGGARGEKLFF
>-|TRBV19|-|TRBJ1-5
TGTGCCAGTAGTTTCAATAGCAATCAGCCCCAGCATTTT
CASSFNSNQPQHF
>-|TRBV4-2|-|TRBJ1-6
TGTGCCAGCAGCCAAGAATGGCAGGGGCATTCACCCCTCCACTTT
CASSQEWQGHSPLHF
>-|TRBV9|TRBD2|TRBJ2-3
TGTGCCAGCAGCGTGTCTGCGGGGGGGACAGATACGCAGTATTTT
CASSVSAGGTDTQYF
>-|TRBV9|TRBD1|TRBJ1-2
TGTGCCAGCAGCGTAGAGAGGGACAGCCTGCGGACCGGAATCTTCGGCTACACCTTC
CASSVERDSLRTGIFGYTF
>-|TRBV5-4|-|TRBJ2-6
TGTGCCAGCAGCCCAACCGGAGTAAGTCGGGCCAACGTCCTGACTTTC
CASSPTGVSRANVLTF
>-|TRBV18|-|TRBJ1-1
TGTGCCAGCTCCCAGGTGGCCCCAGAAGCTTTCTTT
CASSQVAPEAFF
>few|TRBV6-1|TRBD1|TRBJ2-1
TGTGCCAGCAGTGCAATTCAGGGGGCGAAGTTCTTC
CASSAIQGAKFF
>-|TRBV7-9|-|TRBJ1-1
TGTGCCAGCAGCCCATCAGGGCTTGGGGCAGATTTT
CASSPSGLGADF
>few|TRBV27|-|TRBJ2-1
TGTGCCAGCAGTTCACCCCGAGGTAGCAACACCTACAATGAGCAGTTCTTC
CASSSPRGSNTYNEQFF
>many|TRBV4-1|-|TRBJ1-1
TGCGCCAGCAGCCAACAAAGGGGGAACACTGAAGCTTTCTTT
CASSQQRGNTEAFF
>-|TRBV6-5|-|TRBJ1-4
TGTGCCAGCAGTTACTCAAGCGGGGGAGGGGATGAAAAACTGTTTTTT
CASSYSSGGGDEKLFF
>-|TRBV11-3|-|TRBJ2-5
TGTGCCAGCAGCTTAGGCCCCCGGCTAGCGAGTGAGACCCAGTACTTC
CASSLGPRLASETQYF
>-|TRBV6-1|-|TRBJ1-2
TGTGCCAGCAGTGAAGGGCTGTATGGCTACACCTTC
CASSEGLYGYTF